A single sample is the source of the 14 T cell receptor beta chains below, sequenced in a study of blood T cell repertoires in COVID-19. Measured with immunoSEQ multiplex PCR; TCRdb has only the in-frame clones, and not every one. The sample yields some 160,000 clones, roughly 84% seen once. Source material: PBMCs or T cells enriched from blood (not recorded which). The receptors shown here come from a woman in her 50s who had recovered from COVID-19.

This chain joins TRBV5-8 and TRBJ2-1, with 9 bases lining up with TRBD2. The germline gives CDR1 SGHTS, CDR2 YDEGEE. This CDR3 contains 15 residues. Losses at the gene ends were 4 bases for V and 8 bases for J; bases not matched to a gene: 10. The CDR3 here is CASSRQGSGSYEQFF. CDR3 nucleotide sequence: TGTGCCAGCAGCCGTCAGGGTAGCGGGAGCTATGAGCAGTTCTTC.

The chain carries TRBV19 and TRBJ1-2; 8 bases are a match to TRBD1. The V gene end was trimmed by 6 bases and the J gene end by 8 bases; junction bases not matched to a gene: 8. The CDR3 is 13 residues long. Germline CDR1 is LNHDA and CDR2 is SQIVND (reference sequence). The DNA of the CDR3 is TGTGCCAGTAGCGCAGACAGGGGAGCCGGCTACACCTTC. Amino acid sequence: CASSADRGAGYTF.

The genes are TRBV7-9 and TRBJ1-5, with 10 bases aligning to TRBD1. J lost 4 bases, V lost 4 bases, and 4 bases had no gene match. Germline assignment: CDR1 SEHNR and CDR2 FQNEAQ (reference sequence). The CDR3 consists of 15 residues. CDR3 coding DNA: TGTGCCAGCAGCTCGACAGGGGGCTGGAATCAGCCCCAGCATTTT. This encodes CASSSTGGWNQPQHF.

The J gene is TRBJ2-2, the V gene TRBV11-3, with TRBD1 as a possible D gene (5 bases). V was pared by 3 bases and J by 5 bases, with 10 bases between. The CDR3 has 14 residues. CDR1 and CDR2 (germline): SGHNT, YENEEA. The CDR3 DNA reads TGTGCCAGCAGCTTCGGCAGGGCAACCGGGGAGCTGTTTTTT. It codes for CASSFGRATGELFF.

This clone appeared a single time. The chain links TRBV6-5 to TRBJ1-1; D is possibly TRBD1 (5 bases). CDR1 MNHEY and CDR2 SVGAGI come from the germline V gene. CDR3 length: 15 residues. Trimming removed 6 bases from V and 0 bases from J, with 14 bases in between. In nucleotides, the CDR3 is TGTGCCAGCAGCCGTTTTTTGACAGTGAACACTGAAGCTTTCTTT. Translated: CASSRFLTVNTEAFF.

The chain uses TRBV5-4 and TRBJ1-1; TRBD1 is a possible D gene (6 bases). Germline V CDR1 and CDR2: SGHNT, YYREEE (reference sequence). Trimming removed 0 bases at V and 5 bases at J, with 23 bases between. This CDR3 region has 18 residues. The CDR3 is CASSLEFPGGGMSTEAFF. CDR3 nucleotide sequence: TGTGCCAGCAGCTTGGAGTTTCCGGGGGGCGGTATGAGTACTGAAGCTTTCTTT.

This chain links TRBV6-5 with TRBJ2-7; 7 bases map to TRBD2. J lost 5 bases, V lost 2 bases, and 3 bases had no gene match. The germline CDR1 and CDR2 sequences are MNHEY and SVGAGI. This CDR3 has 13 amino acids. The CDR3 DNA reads TGTGCCAGCAGTTACCAGCGGGGACACGAGCAGTACTTC. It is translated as CASSYQRGHEQYF.

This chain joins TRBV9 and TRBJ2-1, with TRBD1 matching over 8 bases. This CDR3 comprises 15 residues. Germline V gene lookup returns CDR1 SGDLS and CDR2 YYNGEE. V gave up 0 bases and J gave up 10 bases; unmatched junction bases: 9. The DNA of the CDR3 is TGTGCCAGCAGCGTAGGTGGGCAGGGGGCATGGGAGCAGTTCTTC. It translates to CASSVGGQGAWEQFF.

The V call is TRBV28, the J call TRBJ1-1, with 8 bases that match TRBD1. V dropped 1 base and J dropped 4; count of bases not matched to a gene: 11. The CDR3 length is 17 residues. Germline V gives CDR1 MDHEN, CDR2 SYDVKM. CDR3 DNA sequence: TGTGCCAGCAGTTTATTTGGACAGGGCGTCGGTTCCACTGAAGCTTTCTTT. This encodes CASSLFGQGVGSTEAFF.

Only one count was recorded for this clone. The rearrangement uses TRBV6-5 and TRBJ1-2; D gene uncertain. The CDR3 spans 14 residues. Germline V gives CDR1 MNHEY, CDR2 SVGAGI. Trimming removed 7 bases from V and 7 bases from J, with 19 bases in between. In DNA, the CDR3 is TGTGCCAGCAAAGGTCCGGGATCCATTCCTGGCTACACCTTC. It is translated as CASKGPGSIPGYTF.

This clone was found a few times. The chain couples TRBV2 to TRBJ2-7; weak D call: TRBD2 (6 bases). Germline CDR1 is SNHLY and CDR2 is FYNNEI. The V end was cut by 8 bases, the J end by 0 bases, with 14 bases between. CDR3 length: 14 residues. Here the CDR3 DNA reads TGTGCCAGCGGCCGGGACTCAAGCTCCTACGAGCAGTACTTC. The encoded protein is CASGRDSSSYEQYF.

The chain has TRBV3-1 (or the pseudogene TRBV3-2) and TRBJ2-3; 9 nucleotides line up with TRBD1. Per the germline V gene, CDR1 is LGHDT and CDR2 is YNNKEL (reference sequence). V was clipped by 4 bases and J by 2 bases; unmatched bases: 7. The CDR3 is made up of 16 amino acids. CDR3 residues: CASSPYRTGVTDTQYF. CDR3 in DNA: TGTGCCAGCAGCCCTTATCGGACAGGGGTCACAGATACGCAGTATTTT.

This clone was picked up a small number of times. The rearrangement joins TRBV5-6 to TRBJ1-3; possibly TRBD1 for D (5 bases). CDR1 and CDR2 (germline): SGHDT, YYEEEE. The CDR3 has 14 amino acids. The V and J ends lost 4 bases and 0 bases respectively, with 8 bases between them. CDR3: CASSPQASGNTIYF. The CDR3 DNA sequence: TGTGCCAGCAGCCCACAGGCCTCTGGAAACACCATATATTTT.

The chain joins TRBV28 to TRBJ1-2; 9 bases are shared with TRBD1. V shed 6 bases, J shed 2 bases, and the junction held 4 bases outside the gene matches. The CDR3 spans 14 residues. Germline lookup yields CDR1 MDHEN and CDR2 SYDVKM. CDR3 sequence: CASSPGQGNYGYTF. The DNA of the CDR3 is TGTGCCAGCAGCCCGGGACAGGGAAACTATGGCTACACCTTC.